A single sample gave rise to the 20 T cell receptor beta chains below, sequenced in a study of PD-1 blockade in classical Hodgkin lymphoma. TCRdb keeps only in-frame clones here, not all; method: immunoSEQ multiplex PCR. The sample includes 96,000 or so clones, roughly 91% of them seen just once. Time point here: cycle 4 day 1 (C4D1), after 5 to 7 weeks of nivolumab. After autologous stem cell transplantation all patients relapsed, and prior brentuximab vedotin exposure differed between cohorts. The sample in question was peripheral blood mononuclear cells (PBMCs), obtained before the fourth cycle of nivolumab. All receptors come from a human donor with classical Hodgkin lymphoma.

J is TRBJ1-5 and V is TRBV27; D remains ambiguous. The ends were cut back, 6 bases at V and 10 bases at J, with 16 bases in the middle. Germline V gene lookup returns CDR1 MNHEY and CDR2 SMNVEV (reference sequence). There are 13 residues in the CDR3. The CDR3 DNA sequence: TGTGCCAGCAGCCCTGGTCAGGTCTCTCCCCAGCATTTT. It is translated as CASSPGQVSPQHF.

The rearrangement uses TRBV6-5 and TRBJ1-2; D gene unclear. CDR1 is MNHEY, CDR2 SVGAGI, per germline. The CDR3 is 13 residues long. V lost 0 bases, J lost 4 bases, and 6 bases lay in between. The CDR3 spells CASSYSNLYGYTF. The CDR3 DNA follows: TGTGCCAGCAGTTACTCGAACCTCTATGGCTACACCTTC.

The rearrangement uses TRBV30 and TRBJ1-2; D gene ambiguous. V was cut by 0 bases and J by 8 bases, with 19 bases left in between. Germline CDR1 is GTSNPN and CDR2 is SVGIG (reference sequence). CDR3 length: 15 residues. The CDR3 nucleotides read TGTGCCTGGAGTGTACGCGGCGGGGTGAGGATGGGCTACACCTTC. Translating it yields CAWSVRGGVRMGYTF.

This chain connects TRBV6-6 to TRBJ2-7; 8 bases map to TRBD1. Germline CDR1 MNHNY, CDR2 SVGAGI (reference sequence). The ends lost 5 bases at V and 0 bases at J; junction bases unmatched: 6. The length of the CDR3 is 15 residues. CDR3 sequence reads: CASSLDRGPSYEQYF. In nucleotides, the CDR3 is TGTGCCAGCAGTCTAGACAGGGGCCCCTCCTACGAGCAGTACTTC.

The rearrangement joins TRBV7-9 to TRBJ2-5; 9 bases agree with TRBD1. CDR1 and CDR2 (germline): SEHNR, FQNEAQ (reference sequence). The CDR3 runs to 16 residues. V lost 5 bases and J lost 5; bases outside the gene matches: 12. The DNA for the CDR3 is TGTGCCAGCAGCAGTCAACCGGGACAGGGTTGGGAGACCCAGTACTTC. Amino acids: CASSSQPGQGWETQYF.

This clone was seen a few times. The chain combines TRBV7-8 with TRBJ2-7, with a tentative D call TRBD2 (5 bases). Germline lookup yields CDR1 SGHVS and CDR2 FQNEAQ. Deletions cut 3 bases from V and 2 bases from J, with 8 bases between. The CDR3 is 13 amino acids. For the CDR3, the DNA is TGTGCCAGCAGCTTTCGGGGAGCCTACGAGCAGTACTTC. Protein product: CASSFRGAYEQYF. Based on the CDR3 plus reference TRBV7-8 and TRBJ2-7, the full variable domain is GAGVSQSPRYKVAKRGQDVALRCDPISGHVSLFWYQQALGQGPEFLTYFQNEAQLDKSGLPSDRFFAERPEGSVSTLKIQRTQQEDSAVYLCASSFRGAYEQYFGPGTRLTVT.

The CDR3 DNA is TGTGCCTGGGGGTCCCCGATCTGGACAGGGAACACTGAAGCTTTCTTT. Translated, it gives CAWGSPIWTGNTEAFF. The gene calls are TRBV30 and TRBJ1-1, with 7 bases aligning to TRBD1. CDR1 GTSNPN and CDR2 SVGIG come from the germline V gene (reference sequence). V lost 5 bases to trimming and J lost 1 base; unmatched junction nucleotides: 13. The CDR3 length is 16 residues. Full variable domain (rest looked up from reference TRBV30 and TRBJ1-1): SQTIHQWPATLVQPVGSPLSLECTVEGTSNPNLYWYRQAAGRGLQLLFYSVGIGQISSEVPQNLSASRPQDRQFILSSKKLLLSDSGFYLCAWGSPIWTGNTEAFFGQGTRLTVV.

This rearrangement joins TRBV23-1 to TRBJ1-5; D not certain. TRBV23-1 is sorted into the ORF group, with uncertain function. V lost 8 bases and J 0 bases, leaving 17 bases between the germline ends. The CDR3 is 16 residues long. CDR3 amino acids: CASYPRQFDSNQPQHF. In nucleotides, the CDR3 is TGCGCCAGCTACCCTAGGCAGTTTGATAGCAATCAGCCCCAGCATTTT.

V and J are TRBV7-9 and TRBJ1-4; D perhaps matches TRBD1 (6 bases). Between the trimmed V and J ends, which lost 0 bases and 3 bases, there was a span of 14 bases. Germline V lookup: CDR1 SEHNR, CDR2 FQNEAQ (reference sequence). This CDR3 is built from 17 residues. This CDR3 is CASSLATKGVANEKLFF. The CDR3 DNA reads TGTGCCAGCAGCTTAGCAACGAAGGGGGTGGCTAATGAAAAACTGTTTTTT.

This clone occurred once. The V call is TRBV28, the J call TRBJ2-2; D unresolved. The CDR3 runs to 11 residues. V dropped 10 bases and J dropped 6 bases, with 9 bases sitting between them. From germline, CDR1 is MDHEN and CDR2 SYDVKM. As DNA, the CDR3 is TGTGCCACCGCTTTCCCCGGGGAGCTGTTTTTT. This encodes CATAFPGELFF.

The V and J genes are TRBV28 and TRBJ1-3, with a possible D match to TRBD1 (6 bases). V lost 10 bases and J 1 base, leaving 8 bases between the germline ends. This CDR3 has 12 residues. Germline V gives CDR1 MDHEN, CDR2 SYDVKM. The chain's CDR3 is CATQGSGNTIYF. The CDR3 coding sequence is TGTGCCACCCAGGGGTCTGGAAACACCATATATTTT.

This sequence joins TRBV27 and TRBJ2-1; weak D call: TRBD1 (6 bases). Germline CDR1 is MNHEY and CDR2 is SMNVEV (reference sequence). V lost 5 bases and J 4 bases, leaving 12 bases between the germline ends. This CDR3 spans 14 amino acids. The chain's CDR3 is CASSPQDRYNEQFF. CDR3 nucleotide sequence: TGTGCCAGCAGTCCCCAGGACAGATACAATGAGCAGTTCTTC.

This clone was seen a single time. The chain's CDR3 is CASRTSGSNNEQFF. CDR3 in DNA: TGTGCCAGCCGAACTAGCGGGAGTAACAATGAGCAGTTCTTC. The genes are TRBV27 and TRBJ2-1, with 11 bases identical to TRBD2. Germline loops: CDR1 MNHEY, CDR2 SMNVEV (reference sequence). V was pared by 8 bases and J by 5 bases, with 5 bases of the junction left unmatched. The CDR3 contains 14 residues.

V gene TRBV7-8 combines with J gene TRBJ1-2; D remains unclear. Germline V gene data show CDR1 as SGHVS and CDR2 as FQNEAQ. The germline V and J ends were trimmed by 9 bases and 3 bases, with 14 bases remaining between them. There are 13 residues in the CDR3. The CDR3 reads CASSGEAYYGYTF. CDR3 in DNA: TGTGCCAGTTCTGGGGAGGCCTACTATGGCTACACCTTC.

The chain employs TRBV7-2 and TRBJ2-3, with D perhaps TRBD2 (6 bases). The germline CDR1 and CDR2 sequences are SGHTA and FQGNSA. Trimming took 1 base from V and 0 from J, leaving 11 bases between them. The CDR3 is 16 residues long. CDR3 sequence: CASSLVAGLSTDTQYF. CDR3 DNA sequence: TGTGCCAGCAGCTTAGTGGCGGGGCTAAGCACAGATACGCAGTATTTT.

The CDR3 sequence is CASSEIQGGNEKLFF. The CDR3 region has the DNA TGTGCCAGCAGTGAAATTCAGGGAGGAAATGAAAAACTGTTTTTT. V and J are TRBV2 and TRBJ1-4; tentatively, D is TRBD1 (5 bases). The CDR3 loop spans 15 amino acids. Germline-derived CDR1 and CDR2 are SNHLY and FYNNEI. Trimming pared 2 bases from V and 5 bases from J, leaving 12 bases between.

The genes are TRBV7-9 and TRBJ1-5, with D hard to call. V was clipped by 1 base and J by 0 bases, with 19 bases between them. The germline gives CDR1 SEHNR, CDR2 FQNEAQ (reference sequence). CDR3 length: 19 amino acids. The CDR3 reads CASSLVGPLLQYSNQPQHF. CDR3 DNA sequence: TGTGCCAGCAGCTTAGTAGGACCCCTTCTTCAATATAGCAATCAGCCCCAGCATTTT.

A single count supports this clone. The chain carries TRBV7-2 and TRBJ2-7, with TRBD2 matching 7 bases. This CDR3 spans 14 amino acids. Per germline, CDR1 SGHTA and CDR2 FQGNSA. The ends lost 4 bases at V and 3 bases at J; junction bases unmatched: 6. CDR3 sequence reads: CASSYSTSVYEQYF. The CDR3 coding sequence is TGTGCCAGCAGCTATTCCACTAGCGTCTACGAGCAGTACTTC.

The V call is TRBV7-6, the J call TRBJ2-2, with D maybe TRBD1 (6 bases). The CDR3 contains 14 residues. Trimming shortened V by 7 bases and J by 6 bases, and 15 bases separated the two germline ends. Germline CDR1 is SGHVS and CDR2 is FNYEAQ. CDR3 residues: CASTPPQGAGELFF. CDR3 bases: TGTGCCAGCACCCCCCCACAGGGAGCCGGGGAGCTGTTTTTT.

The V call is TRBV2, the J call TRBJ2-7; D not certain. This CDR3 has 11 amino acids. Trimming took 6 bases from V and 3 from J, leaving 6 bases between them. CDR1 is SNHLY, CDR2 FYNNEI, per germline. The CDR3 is CASRDYYEQYF. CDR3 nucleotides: TGTGCCAGCAGGGATTACTACGAGCAGTACTTC.